These T cell receptor beta chains were read from a single sample in a study of T cells in Graves' hyperthyroidism and ophthalmopathy. One entry per CDR3 protein results from TCRdb running MiXCR on the multiplex PCR reads. The data hold 700,000 to 850,000 distinct CDR3 sequences, with just over 35% observed a single time. The sequencing input was blood. Receptor source: a woman between 35 and 50 years old with Graves' hyperthyroidism. Each CDR3 is given with its conserved first and last residue. The order of the fields is V gene, J gene, clone size, D gene, CDR3 protein, CDR3 DNA. D genes are given only for firm matches. Size is stated for part of the rows, as once, few or many counts, or as a class when the clone is expanded.

>TRBV7-2|TRBJ2-7|few|TRBD2
CASSLVAGGWYEQYF
TGTGCCAGCAGCTTAGTTGCGGGAGGGTGGTACGAGCAGTACTTC
>TRBV4-3|TRBJ2-7|-|-
CASSQGEGHGYFTYEQYF
TGCGCCAGCAGCCAAGGGGAGGGACACGGTTATTTTACCTACGAGCAGTACTTC
>TRBV2|TRBJ1-4|-|TRBD1
CASAGTGWDEKLFF
TGTGCCAGCGCCGGGACAGGGTGGGATGAAAAACTGTTTTTT
>TRBV2|TRBJ2-7|many|-
CASSEGTFPYEQYF
TGTGCCAGCAGTGAGGGGACCTTTCCCTACGAGCAGTACTTC
>TRBV28|TRBJ2-7|many|-
CASSFNAYEQYF
TGTGCCAGCAGTTTCAACGCCTACGAGCAGTACTTC
>TRBV4-1|TRBJ1-6|-|TRBD1
CASSQDLTGTSYNSPLHF
TGCGCCAGCAGCCAAGACTTGACAGGGACGTCCTATAATTCACCCCTCCACTTT
>TRBV10-2|TRBJ1-2|few|-
CASSETLPEQLIYGYTF
TGCGCCAGCAGTGAGACCCTCCCAGAACAGCTAATCTATGGCTACACCTTC
>TRBV2|TRBJ2-5|-|-
CASSARKAQETQYF
TGTGCCAGCAGTGCGAGGAAGGCCCAAGAGACCCAGTACTTC
>TRBV7-9|TRBJ2-7|-|-
CASSLFGQSLRYEQYF
TGTGCCAGCAGCTTGTTCGGACAGTCGCTTCGCTACGAGCAGTACTTC
>TRBV10-2|TRBJ2-5|many|TRBD1
CASSESEDRVSQYF
TGCGCCAGCAGTGAGTCGGAGGACAGGGTGTCCCAGTACTTC
>TRBV28|TRBJ1-1|few|TRBD1
CASRQGDLNTEAFF
TGTGCCAGCAGACAGGGGGATTTGAACACTGAAGCTTTCTTT
>TRBV7-9|TRBJ2-7|few|-
CASSLGVPGPKGYEQYF
TGTGCCAGCAGCTTAGGGGTCCCGGGTCCGAAAGGCTACGAGCAGTACTTC
>TRBV9|TRBJ1-2|-|-
CASSVEGTGGGGGYTF
TGTGCCAGCAGCGTAGAGGGGACGGGGGGCGGGGGTGGCTACACCTTC
>TRBV24-1|TRBJ2-1|few|-
CATSDARRVQFF
TGTGCCACCAGTGATGCTCGCAGGGTGCAGTTCTTC
>TRBV12-3/TRBV12-4|TRBJ2-5|many|-
CASSQRTETQYF
TGTGCCAGCAGTCAGAGGACAGAGACCCAGTACTTC
>TRBV7-2|TRBJ1-1|many|TRBD1
CASSTTGSSTEAFF
TGTGCCAGCAGTACGACAGGGAGCTCGACTGAAGCTTTCTTT
>TRBV7-2|TRBJ1-1|many|-
CASSLTRENTEAFF
TGTGCCAGCAGCTTAACGAGGGAGAACACTGAAGCTTTCTTT
>TRBV7-2|TRBJ1-1|-|-
CASSLRQGAVIHEAFF
TGTGCCAGCAGTTTGAGGCAAGGGGCCGTTATCCACGAAGCTTTCTTT
>TRBV7-2|TRBJ2-7|few|-
CASGPVLGTYSYEQYF
TGTGCCAGCGGGCCGGTCCTCGGGACTTACTCCTACGAGCAGTACTTC
>TRBV20-1|TRBJ2-5|-|TRBD2
CSARSVAGKETQYF
TGCAGTGCTAGGTCCGTAGCGGGGAAAGAGACCCAGTACTTC
>TRBV6-5|TRBJ2-6|many|-
CASSIGHSGANVLTF
TGTGCCAGCAGTATCGGACACTCTGGGGCCAACGTCCTGACTTTC
>TRBV5-8|TRBJ1-5|-|TRBD1
CASSSPGQGYGPQHF
TGTGCCAGCAGCTCCCCGGGACAGGGGTATGGGCCCCAGCATTTT
>TRBV6-2/TRBV6-3|TRBJ1-1|few|-
CASRPSGGEAFF
TGTGCCAGCAGACCCTCCGGGGGTGAAGCTTTCTTT